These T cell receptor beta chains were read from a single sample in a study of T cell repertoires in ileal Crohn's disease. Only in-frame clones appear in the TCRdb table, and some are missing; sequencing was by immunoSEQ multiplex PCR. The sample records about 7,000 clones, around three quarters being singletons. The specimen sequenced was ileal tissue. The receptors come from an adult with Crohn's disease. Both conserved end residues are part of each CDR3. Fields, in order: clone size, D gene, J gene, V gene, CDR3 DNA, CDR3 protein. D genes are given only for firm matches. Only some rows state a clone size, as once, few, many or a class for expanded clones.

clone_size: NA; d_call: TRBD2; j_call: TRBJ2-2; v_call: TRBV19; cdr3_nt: TGTGCCAGTATTGCTCGGCGGGGGGGCGGGGAGCTGTTTTTT; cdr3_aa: CASIARRGGGELFF
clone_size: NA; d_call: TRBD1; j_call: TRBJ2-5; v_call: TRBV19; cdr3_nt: TGTGCCAGTAGCGACAGGGGAGAGACCCAGTACTTC; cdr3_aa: CASSDRGETQYF
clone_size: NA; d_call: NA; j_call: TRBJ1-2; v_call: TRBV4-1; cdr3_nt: TGCGCCAGCAGCCAAGATGGGAGTTTTAACTATGGCTACACCTTC; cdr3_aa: CASSQDGSFNYGYTF
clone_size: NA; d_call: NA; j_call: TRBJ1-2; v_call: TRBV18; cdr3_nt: TGTGCCAGCTCACCACGTCCGGGAGGTAACTATGGCTACACCTTC; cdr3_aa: CASSPRPGGNYGYTF
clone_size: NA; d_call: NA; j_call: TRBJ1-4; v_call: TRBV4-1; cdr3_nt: TGCGCCAGCAGCCAGAATACAGCACCAACTAATGAAAAACTGTTTTTT; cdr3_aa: CASSQNTAPTNEKLFF
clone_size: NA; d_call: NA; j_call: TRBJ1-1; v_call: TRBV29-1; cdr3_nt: TGCAGCGCCAACAGCAAATACACTGAAGCTTTCTTT; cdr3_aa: CSANSKYTEAFF
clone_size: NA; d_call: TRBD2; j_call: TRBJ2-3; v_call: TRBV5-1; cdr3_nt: TGCGCCAGCGCGGGCGGGACTAGGAGTGTAGATACGCAGTATTTT; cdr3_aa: CASAGGTRSVDTQYF
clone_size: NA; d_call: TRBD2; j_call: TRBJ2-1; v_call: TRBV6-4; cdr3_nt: TGTGCCAGCAGTGACCGGACTAGCGGGAACAATGAGCAGTTCTTC; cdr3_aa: CASSDRTSGNNEQFF
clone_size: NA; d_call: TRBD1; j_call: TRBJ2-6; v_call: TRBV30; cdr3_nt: TGTGCCGGGGACAGGGGGTGGGCTGGGGCCAACGTCCTGACTTTC; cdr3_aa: CAGDRGWAGANVLTF
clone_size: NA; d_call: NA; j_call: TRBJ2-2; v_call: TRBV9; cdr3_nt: TGTGCCAGCAGCGTAGAGGAGGTTAACGGGGAGCTGTTTTTT; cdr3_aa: CASSVEEVNGELFF
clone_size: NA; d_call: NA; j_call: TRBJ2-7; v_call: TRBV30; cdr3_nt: TGTGCCTGGAGTGTAGCCAGGACCTACGAGCAGTACTTC; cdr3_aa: CAWSVARTYEQYF
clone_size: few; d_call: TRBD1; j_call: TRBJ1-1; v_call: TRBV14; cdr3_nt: TGTGCCAGCAGCCACACGACAGGGGGGATTGAAGCTTTCTTT; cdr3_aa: CASSHTTGGIEAFF
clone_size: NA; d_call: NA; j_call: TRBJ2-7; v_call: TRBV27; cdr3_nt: TGTGCCAGCAGTTTAAGGGCAGGGATAGGGGACGAGCAGTACTTC; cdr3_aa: CASSLRAGIGDEQYF
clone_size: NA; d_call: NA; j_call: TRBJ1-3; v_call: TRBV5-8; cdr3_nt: TGTGCCAGCAGCCACCGGGACACTCGCTCTGGAAACACCATATATTTT; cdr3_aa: CASSHRDTRSGNTIYF
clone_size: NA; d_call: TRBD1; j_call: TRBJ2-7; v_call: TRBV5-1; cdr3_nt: TGCGCCAGCAGCTTGGGGGGACAGGGGGCGCACGACGAGCAGTACTTC; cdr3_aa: CASSLGGQGAHDEQYF
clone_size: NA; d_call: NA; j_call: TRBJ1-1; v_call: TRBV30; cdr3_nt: TGTGCCTGGAGTGTACAGGGTCGAGCTTTCTTT; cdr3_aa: CAWSVQGRAFF
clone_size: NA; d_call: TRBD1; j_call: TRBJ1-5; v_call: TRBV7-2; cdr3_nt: TGTGCCAGCAGAACGACAGGGTTGGGCAATCAGCCCCAGCATTTT; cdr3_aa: CASRTTGLGNQPQHF
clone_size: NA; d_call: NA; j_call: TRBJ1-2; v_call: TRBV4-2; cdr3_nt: TGTGCCAGCAGCCAATCACAATCTAACTATGGCTACACCTTC; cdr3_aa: CASSQSQSNYGYTF
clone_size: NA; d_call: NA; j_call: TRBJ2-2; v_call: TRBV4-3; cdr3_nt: TGCGCCAGCAGCCGAGAATCTAGGTTAGGGGAGCTGTTTTTT; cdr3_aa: CASSRESRLGELFF
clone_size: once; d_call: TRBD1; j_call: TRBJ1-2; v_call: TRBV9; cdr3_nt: TGTGCCAGCAGCGTAGCTCCTTTAACAGGGGCGGATGGCTACACCTTC; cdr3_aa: CASSVAPLTGADGYTF
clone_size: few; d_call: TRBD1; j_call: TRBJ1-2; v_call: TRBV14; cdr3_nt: TGTGCCAGCAGCCAGATACAGGGGAATGGCTACACCTTC; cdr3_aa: CASSQIQGNGYTF
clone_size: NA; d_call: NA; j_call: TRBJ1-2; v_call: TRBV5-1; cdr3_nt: TGCGCCAGCAGCTTGAACGTAGGGACACCGGCGGATGGCTACACCTTC; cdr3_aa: CASSLNVGTPADGYTF
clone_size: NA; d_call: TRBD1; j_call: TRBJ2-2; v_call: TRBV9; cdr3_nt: TGTGCCAGCAGCGTAGGTCAGGGGGACACCGGGGAGCTGTTTTTT; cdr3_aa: CASSVGQGDTGELFF
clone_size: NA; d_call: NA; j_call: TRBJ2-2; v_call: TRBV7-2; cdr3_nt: TGTGCCAGCAGCTTACGGTCAAGGGGCCCTAACACCGGGGAGCTGTTTTTT; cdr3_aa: CASSLRSRGPNTGELFF
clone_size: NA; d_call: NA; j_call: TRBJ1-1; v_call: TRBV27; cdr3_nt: TGTGCCAGCAGCCTTGGACAGAACACTGAAGCTTTCTTT; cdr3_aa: CASSLGQNTEAFF
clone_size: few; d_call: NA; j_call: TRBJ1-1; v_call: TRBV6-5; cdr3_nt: TGTGCCAGCAGACAAAGGGGGGAAGCTTTCTTT; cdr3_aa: CASRQRGEAFF
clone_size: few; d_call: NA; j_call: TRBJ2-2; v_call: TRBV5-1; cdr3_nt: TGCGCCAGCAGCTTGTCAGGGACGAACACCGGGGAGCTGTTTTTT; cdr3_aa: CASSLSGTNTGELFF
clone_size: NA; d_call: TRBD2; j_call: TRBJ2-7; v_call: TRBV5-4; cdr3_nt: TGTGCCAGCAGCTTAGAAGGAGCGGGGAGGCCGCAGTACTTC; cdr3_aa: CASSLEGAGRPQYF
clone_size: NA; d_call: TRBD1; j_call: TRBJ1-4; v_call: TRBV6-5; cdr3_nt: TGTGCCAGCAGTACGACAGGGATTAATGAAAAACTGTTTTTT; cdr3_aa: CASSTTGINEKLFF